The next 28 T cell receptor beta chains were all read from a single sample in a study of shared clonotypes between healthy human individuals. Sequencing used immunoSEQ multiplex PCR; TCRdb keeps in-frame clones, though not all of them. The table includes 850,000 to 1,100,000 clones, 70% to 80% detected once. The sample was memory CD4+ T cells from PBMCs. Specified subset: CD45RA-negative fraction. The origin of the receptors is a man between 18 and 35 years old in good health. Some clones in this sample may be carry-over from other donors' samples.

The CDR3 nucleotides read TGTGCCAGCAGCTTAGGCCGCGGGAGTGAGTACAATGAGCAGTTCTTC. Translation: CASSLGRGSEYNEQFF. This chain uses TRBV7-3 with TRBJ2-1; TRBD2 matches at 7 bases. Germline V gene sequence: CDR1 SGHTA, CDR2 FQGTGA. J gave up 4 bases and V 2 bases, and 8 bases lay outside the gene matches. This CDR3 is built from 16 residues.

The chain carries TRBV2 and TRBJ1-5; D remains ambiguous. CDR3 length: 12 amino acids. V lost 8 bases and J 6 bases, leaving 11 bases between the germline ends. Germline CDR1 and CDR2: SNHLY and FYNNEI. The CDR3 bases are TGTGCCAGCCGGGCCGAAGGTCAGCCCCAGCATTTT. Residues: CASRAEGQPQHF.

The V call is TRBV5-4, the J call TRBJ2-7; the D is unclear. V gave up 4 bases and J gave up 3 bases, with 14 bases separating them. The CDR3 loop spans 14 amino acids. Germline loops: CDR1 SGHNT, CDR2 YYREEE (reference sequence). CDR3 sequence reads: CASSRFAGDYEQYF. The CDR3 DNA reads TGTGCCAGCAGCCGTTTCGCTGGGGACTACGAGCAGTACTTC.

This clone came up once. The chain combines TRBV5-1 with TRBJ2-1, with D hard to call. Germline CDR1 SGHRS, CDR2 YFSETQ. This CDR3 is built from 16 residues. The V end was cut by 4 bases, the J end by 0 bases, with 14 bases between. The CDR3 is CASSPLPGGSYNEQFF. The CDR3 DNA reads TGCGCCAGCAGCCCTCTCCCGGGCGGCTCCTACAATGAGCAGTTCTTC. The whole variable domain, filled in from reference TRBV5-1 and TRBJ2-1, reads KAGVTQTPRYLIKTRGQQVTLSCSPISGHRSVSWYQQTPGQGLQFLFEYFSETQRNKGNFPGRFSGRQFSNSRSEMNVSTLELGDSALYLCASSPLPGGSYNEQFFGPGTRLTVL.

This chain connects TRBV29-1 to TRBJ1-4, with 7 nucleotides matching TRBD1. V lost 0 bases, J lost 8 bases, and 9 bases stayed unmatched. CDR3 length: 15 amino acids. Germline V gives CDR1 SQVTM, CDR2 ANQGSEA. CDR3 in DNA: TGCAGCGTTGAAGATCCAGGGGGGAAGAGAGAAAAACTGTTTTTT. Translated, it gives CSVEDPGGKREKLFF.

This clone was found a few times. This chain uses TRBV7-9 with TRBJ2-7; D is unclear. Germline-derived CDR1 and CDR2 are SEHNR and FQNEAQ (reference sequence). The CDR3 has 12 residues. V was trimmed by 3 bases and J by 6 bases, leaving 9 bases between them. The CDR3 reads CASSFTVGEQYF. The CDR3 DNA follows: TGTGCCAGCAGCTTCACAGTCGGCGAGCAGTACTTC. Combining the CDR3 with reference TRBV7-9 and TRBJ2-7 gives the whole variable domain DTGVSQNPRHKITKRGQNVTFRCDPISEHNRLYWYRQTLGQGPEFLTYFQNEAQLEKSRLLSDRFSAERPKGSFSTLEIQRTEQGDSAMYLCASSFTVGEQYFGPGTRLTVT.

The rearrangement joins TRBV4-1 to TRBJ2-7, with 9 bases matching TRBD1. V lost 4 bases to trimming and J lost 7 bases; unmatched junction nucleotides: 11. The CDR3 consists of 15 residues. Germline V lookup: CDR1 MGHRA, CDR2 YSYEKL. CDR3: CASSLTGTGFPEQYF. In DNA, the CDR3 is TGCGCCAGCAGCCTCACCGGGACAGGGTTTCCGGAGCAGTACTTC.

This clone was picked up a small number of times. In this CDR3 the conserved last residue, phenylalanine or tryptophan, is missing, so a read error is likely. The DNA is left out, because the CDR3 cannot be placed on it with certainty; the CDR3 is given as TCRdb lists it. The V call is TRBV6-5, the J call TRBJ1-1. The CDR3 extends over 11 residues, inclusive of both ends. Germline lookup yields CDR1 MNHEY and CDR2 SVGAGI. This chain's CDR3 is CASSYRGAALG.

This clone showed up just a few times. The V and J genes are TRBV5-8 and TRBJ2-5; D gene unclear. CDR3 size: 13 residues. The germline CDR1 and CDR2 sequences are SGHTS and YDEGEE. Trimming took off 3 bases at V and 1 base at J, with 7 bases between the two ends. Here the CDR3 DNA reads TGTGCCAGCAGCTGGGCTGGCCAAGAGACCCAGTACTTC. Its protein is CASSWAGQETQYF.

CDR3 loop: CASSPSQGPYGYTF. The CDR3 DNA is TGTGCCAGCAGTCCTTCCCAGGGACCTTATGGCTACACCTTC. The chain recombines TRBV6-6 with TRBJ1-2; the D gene is possibly TRBD1 (5 bases). The germline CDR1 and CDR2 sequences are MNHNY and SVGAGI (reference sequence). Deletions cut 5 bases from V and 5 bases from J, with 15 bases between. The CDR3 has 14 residues.

The V call is TRBV18, the J call TRBJ2-5, with TRBD1 matching over 9 bases. V shed 2 bases and J 0 bases; nucleotides not matched to a gene: 4. The V gene's germline CDR1 is KGHSH and CDR2 LQKENI. The CDR3 is 16 residues long. This chain's CDR3 is CASSPIGTGYQETQYF. In DNA form, the CDR3 reads TGTGCCAGCTCACCAATCGGGACAGGGTACCAAGAGACCCAGTACTTC. Together with reference TRBV18 and TRBJ2-5, the CDR3 gives the full variable domain: NAGVMQNPRHLVRRRGQEARLRCSPMKGHSHVYWYRQLPEEGLKFMVYLQKENIIDESGMPKERFSAEFPKEGPSILRIQQVVRGDSAAYFCASSPIGTGYQETQYFGPGTRLLVL.

The V gene is TRBV7-2, the J gene TRBJ2-5; no definite D call. Germline CDR1 is SGHTA and CDR2 is FQGNSA. The V end was cut by 5 bases, the J end by 5 bases, with 15 bases between. The CDR3 is 14 residues long. As DNA, the CDR3 is TGTGCCAGCAGCCCCCTAGTGGTAACGGAGACCCAGTACTTC. It translates to CASSPLVVTETQYF.

This clone was counted once. The chain joins TRBV7-2 to TRBJ2-1; 8 bases align to TRBD2. The germline V gene encodes CDR1 SGHTA and CDR2 FQGNSA. The V segment lost 5 bases and the J segment 7 bases; nucleotides outside the gene matches: 10. The CDR3 is 15 amino acids. CDR3 bases: TGTGCCAGCAGCCGTAGCGGGGCGGCCGGGAATGAGCAGTTCTTC. It specifies CASSRSGAAGNEQFF.

The V gene is TRBV30, the J gene TRBJ2-3, with 7 bases matching TRBD1. V lost 3 bases, J lost 2 bases, and 8 bases stayed unmatched. The germline V gene encodes CDR1 GTSNPN and CDR2 SVGIG (reference sequence). The length of the CDR3 is 15 residues. CDR3 nucleotides: TGTGCCTGGAGCACAGGACAGGTGTTCACAGATACGCAGTATTTT. This translates into CAWSTGQVFTDTQYF.

In the case of this clone: Other DNA sequences in the sample encode the same CDR3. The chain uses TRBV18 and TRBJ1-1; D possibly corresponds to TRBD1 (5 bases). V lost 0 bases and J 1 base, leaving 6 bases between the germline ends. This CDR3 has 14 residues. Germline V CDR1 and CDR2: KGHSH, LQKENI. CDR3 protein: CASSPPGRNTEAFF. The CDR3 nucleotides read TGTGCCAGCTCACCACCGGGACGGAACACTGAAGCTTTCTTT. Full variable domain (outside the CDR3, taken from reference TRBV18 and TRBJ1-1): NAGVMQNPRHLVRRRGQEARLRCSPMKGHSHVYWYRQLPEEGLKFMVYLQKENIIDESGMPKERFSAEFPKEGPSILRIQQVVRGDSAAYFCASSPPGRNTEAFFGQGTRLTVV.

There are a few counts of this clone. The rearrangement links TRBV5-1 to TRBJ1-4, with TRBD1 identical over 7 bases. Germline CDR1 reads SGHRS; CDR2 reads YFSETQ. The CDR3 is 12 amino acids. The V gene end was trimmed by 10 bases and the J gene end by 8 bases; junction bases not matched to a gene: 8. The CDR3 loop is CAGSQGDEKLFF. In DNA form, the CDR3 reads TGCGCCGGTTCTCAGGGGGACGAAAAACTGTTTTTT.

This clone has a single count. A far larger clone is just one base off, so this is likely a read error. Within the sample, other DNA sequences also encode this same CDR3. V usage is TRBV6-6 and J usage is TRBJ1-5; 11 bases agree with TRBD1. This CDR3 contains 14 residues. Germline CDR1 reads MNHNY; CDR2 reads SVGAGI (reference sequence). The junction had 2 bases not matched to a gene; V was cut back by 5 bases and J by 5 bases. The CDR3 loop reads CASSRTGGDQPQHF. CDR3 sequence (DNA): TGTGCCAGCAGTAGGACAGGGGGCGATCAGCCCCAGCATTTT.

The chain links TRBV9 to TRBJ2-2; the match to TRBD1 covers 9 bases. CDR1 SGDLS and CDR2 YYNGEE come from the germline V gene. J lost 4 bases, V lost 4 bases, and 5 bases had no gene match. This CDR3 contains 15 residues. CDR3 nucleotide sequence: TGTGCCAGCAGCCTCCTGACAGGGGGCACCGGGGAGCTGTTTTTT. Residues: CASSLLTGGTGELFF.

This chain uses TRBV5-4 with TRBJ1-1; D is possibly TRBD1 (5 bases). V dropped 4 bases and J dropped 4 bases, with 17 bases sitting between them. The CDR3 is made up of 15 amino acids. Germline V lookup: CDR1 SGHNT, CDR2 YYREEE (reference sequence). CDR3 nucleotide sequence: TGTGCCAGCAGCCGGCCGGGGCAGGGAAGCACTGAAGCTTTCTTT. Its translation: CASSRPGQGSTEAFF.

The V and J genes are TRBV7-8 and TRBJ1-3; possible D gene TRBD1, 6 bases. There are 13 residues in the CDR3. V was cut by 10 bases and J by 2 bases, with 12 bases left in between. Germline lookup yields CDR1 SGHVS and CDR2 FQNEAQ. The CDR3 bases are TGTGCCACAACGAGGGGGGCTGGAAACACCATATATTTT. Protein: CATTRGAGNTIYF. The full variable domain, with the rest looked up from reference TRBV7-8 and TRBJ1-3, is GAGVSQSPRYKVAKRGQDVALRCDPISGHVSLFWYQQALGQGPEFLTYFQNEAQLDKSGLPSDRFFAERPEGSVSTLKIQRTQQEDSAVYLCATTRGAGNTIYFGEGSWLTVV.

V is TRBV21-1 and J is TRBJ1-4. TRBV21-1 is noted as a pseudogene. The length of the CDR3 is 14 residues. CDR3 in DNA: TGTGCCAGCAGCAAAGGGAGGGTCGGTGAAAAACTGTTTTTT. It codes for CASSKGRVGEKLFF.

The CDR3: CASSLVGPEQYF. The CDR3 nucleotides read TGTGCCAGCAGCTTGGTGGGGCCAGAGCAGTACTTC. The rearrangement links TRBV5-6 to TRBJ2-7; TRBD1 might be the D (5 bases). The germline V gene has CDR1 SGHDT and CDR2 YYEEEE. V was clipped by 0 bases and J by 7 bases, with 8 bases between them. This CDR3 is built from 12 residues.

The CDR3 loop is CASSLNRAYEQYF. The CDR3 DNA follows: TGTGCCAGCAGCTTAAACAGGGCCTACGAGCAGTACTTC. The J gene is TRBJ2-5, the V gene TRBV13; D is possibly TRBD1 (6 bases). The J call may be incorrect, as the DNA end agrees better with TRBJ2-7. Germline CDR1 is PRHDT and CDR2 is FYEKMQ (reference sequence). CDR3 length: 13 residues.

The chain uses TRBV15 and TRBJ2-3; D is possibly TRBD1 or TRBD2 (7 bases each). Germline assignment: CDR1 LNHNV and CDR2 YYDKDF (reference sequence). This CDR3 comprises 18 residues. V was trimmed by 0 bases and J by 0 bases, leaving 16 bases between them. The CDR3 region has the DNA TGTGCCACCAGCAGAGATCAGGGGGTAGCGGGTAGCACAGATACGCAGTATTTT. Its protein is CATSRDQGVAGSTDTQYF. The variable domain in full, completed from reference TRBV15 and TRBJ2-3, reads DAMVIQNPRYQVTQFGKPVTLSCSQTLNHNVMYWYQQKSSQAPKLLFHYYDKDFNNEADTPDNFQSRRPNTSFCFLDIRSPGLGDTAMYLCATSRDQGVAGSTDTQYFGPGTRLTVL.

This clone was detected a few times. Other DNA sequences in this sample translate to the same CDR3. The chain is built from TRBV18 and TRBJ1-1, with TRBD1 identical over 9 bases. The CDR3 covers 16 residues. Germline V lookup: CDR1 KGHSH, CDR2 LQKENI. Losses at the gene ends were 2 bases for V and 2 bases for J; bases not matched to a gene: 6. CDR3 sequence reads: CASSPVGGQGNTEAFF. CDR3 coding DNA: TGTGCCAGCTCACCAGTGGGGGGACAGGGCAACACTGAAGCTTTCTTT.

The V call is TRBV5-1, the J call TRBJ2-2; D not certain. V was pared by 0 bases and J by 4 bases, with 16 bases between. The length of the CDR3 is 17 residues. The germline gives CDR1 SGHRS, CDR2 YFSETQ. Written as DNA, the CDR3 is TGCGCCAGCAGCTTGGCTCCCGTGGGCAGGAGCACCGGGGAGCTGTTTTTT. Protein: CASSLAPVGRSTGELFF.

This chain uses TRBV30 with TRBJ2-7, with 7 bases aligning to TRBD1. The CDR3 totals 13 residues. Germline V gives CDR1 GTSNPN, CDR2 SVGIG (reference sequence). The V and J ends lost 5 bases and 2 bases, in that order; junction bases with no gene match: 6. For the CDR3, the DNA is TGTGCCTGGGACGGGACAGCGACCTACGAGCAGTACTTC. Amino acids: CAWDGTATYEQYF.

V and J are TRBV7-9 and TRBJ1-1; no firm D call. The V end lost 2 bases, the J end lost 1 base, and 14 bases lay between the germline ends. This CDR3 spans 16 amino acids. Germline CDR1 SEHNR, CDR2 FQNEAQ (reference sequence). This CDR3 reads CASSLIFTSTNTEAFF. In DNA, the CDR3 is TGTGCCAGCAGCTTAATCTTTACGTCGACGAACACTGAAGCTTTCTTT. Drawing the rest from reference TRBV7-9 and TRBJ1-1, the complete variable domain is DTGVSQNPRHKITKRGQNVTFRCDPISEHNRLYWYRQTLGQGPEFLTYFQNEAQLEKSRLLSDRFSAERPKGSFSTLEIQRTEQGDSAMYLCASSLIFTSTNTEAFFGQGTRLTVV.